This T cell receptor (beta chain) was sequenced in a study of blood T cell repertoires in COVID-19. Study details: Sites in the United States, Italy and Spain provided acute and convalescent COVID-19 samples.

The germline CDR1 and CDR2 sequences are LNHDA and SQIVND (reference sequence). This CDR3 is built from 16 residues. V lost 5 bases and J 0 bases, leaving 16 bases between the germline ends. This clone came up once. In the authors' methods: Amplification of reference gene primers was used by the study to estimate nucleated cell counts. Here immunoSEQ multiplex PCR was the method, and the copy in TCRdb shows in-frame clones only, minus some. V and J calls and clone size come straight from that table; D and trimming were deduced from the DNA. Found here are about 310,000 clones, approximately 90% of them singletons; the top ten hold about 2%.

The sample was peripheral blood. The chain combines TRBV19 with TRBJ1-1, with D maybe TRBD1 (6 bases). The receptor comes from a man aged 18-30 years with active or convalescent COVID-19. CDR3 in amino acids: CASSEGGRFVNTEAFF. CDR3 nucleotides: TGTGCCAGTAGTGAGGGGGGGCGGTTTGTGAACACTGAAGCTTTCTTT.